This T cell receptor beta chain was found in a study of cytomegalovirus exposure and HLA in healthy donors. The PCR had 60 Vbeta and 13 Jbeta primers. Clones were sequenced by immunoSEQ multiplex PCR, and TCRdb holds only the in-frame ones, with some missing. The sample shows roughly 100,000 clones, approximately 80% of them seen only once. The germline V gene encodes CDR1 LNHDA and CDR2 SQIVND (reference sequence). The CDR3 totals 17 residues. After removal of 2 bases from V and 3 bases from J, the junction contained 12 bases not matched to a gene. This sequence was found in a female donor in good health and CMV-seropositive. The sequenced sample consisted of PBMCs. The chain employs TRBV19 and TRBJ2-7, with TRBD2 matching 8 bases. The chain's CDR3 is CASSILISGTRSYEQYF. The CDR3 DNA reads TGTGCCAGTAGTATACTCATTTCCGGGACTAGAAGCTACGAGCAGTACTTC.